This is a list of T cell receptor beta chains from one sample in a study of T cell responses to AZD1222 COVID-19 vaccine. Only in-frame clones appear in the TCRdb table, and some are missing; sequencing was by immunoSEQ multiplex PCR. The data hold 100,000 to 150,000 clones, with roughly 86% observed a single time. The specimen was peripheral blood, collected 28 days after the second AZD1222 dose. The origin of the receptors is an adult who received the AZD1222 COVID-19 vaccine. Each CDR3 is given with its conserved first and last residue. The order of the fields is CDR3 length, J gene, V gene, D gene, clone size, CDR3 protein, CDR3 DNA. D genes are given only for firm matches. Size is stated for part of the rows, as once, few or many counts, or as a class when the clone is expanded.

length: 14; J: TRBJ2-2; V: TRBV30; D: -; size: -; CDR3: CAWSVDSFTGELFF; DNA: TGTGCCTGGAGTGTGGACAGTTTCACCGGGGAGCTGTTTTTT
length: 17; J: TRBJ2-1; V: TRBV9; D: TRBD2; size: once; CDR3: CASSVEPSGGTRNEQFF; DNA: TGTGCCAGCAGCGTAGAACCCAGCGGGGGGACGAGGAATGAGCAGTTCTTC
length: 13; J: TRBJ1-2; V: TRBV6-1; D: -; size: -; CDR3: CASSEVGNYGYTF; DNA: TGTGCCAGCAGTGAAGTGGGCAACTATGGCTACACCTTC
length: 15; J: TRBJ2-1; V: TRBV6-5; D: TRBD1; size: -; CDR3: CASSQDRSSYNEQFF; DNA: TGTGCCAGCAGCCAGGACAGGAGCTCCTACAATGAGCAGTTCTTC
length: 14; J: TRBJ2-3; V: TRBV7-9; D: -; size: -; CDR3: CASSLFAPPDTQYF; DNA: TGTGCCAGCAGCCTCTTTGCTCCCCCAGATACGCAGTATTTT
length: 13; J: TRBJ1-6; V: TRBV29-1; D: -; size: -; CDR3: CSVGTALNSPLHF; DNA: TGCAGCGTAGGGACGGCCCTTAATTCACCCCTCCACTTT
length: 17; J: TRBJ1-2; V: TRBV7-9; D: -; size: -; CDR3: CASSPSGSGTPNYGYTF; DNA: TGTGCCAGCAGCCCTTCGGGGTCAGGCACCCCTAACTATGGCTACACCTTC
length: 13; J: TRBJ1-1; V: TRBV6-4; D: -; size: few; CDR3: CASSDSQNTEAFF; DNA: TGTGCCAGCAGTGACTCACAGAACACTGAAGCTTTCTTT
length: 16; J: TRBJ1-6; V: TRBV5-1; D: -; size: -; CDR3: CASSRVEQGGNSPLHF; DNA: TGCGCCAGCAGCCGAGTGGAACAGGGAGGTAATTCACCCCTCCACTTT
length: 18; J: TRBJ1-3; V: TRBV14; D: -; size: -; CDR3: CASSLYLPGLGGGNTIYF; DNA: TGTGCCAGCAGCCTGTACCTCCCGGGCCTCGGGGGCGGAAACACCATATATTTT
length: 15; J: TRBJ1-5; V: TRBV7-2; D: -; size: -; CDR3: CASSHGSGTAAPQHF; DNA: TGTGCCAGCAGCCACGGGTCAGGGACCGCTGCGCCCCAGCATTTT
length: 16; J: TRBJ1-2; V: TRBV6-2/TRBV6-3; D: TRBD1; size: -; CDR3: CASSYSRDRSNYGYTF; DNA: TGTGCCAGCAGTTACTCCCGGGACAGATCTAACTATGGCTACACCTTC
length: 14; J: TRBJ1-1; V: TRBV5-1; D: -; size: once; CDR3: CASSLGAGNTEAFF; DNA: TGCGCCAGCAGCTTGGGGGCCGGGAACACTGAAGCTTTCTTT
length: 13; J: TRBJ1-1; V: TRBV12-3/TRBV12-4; D: -; size: -; CDR3: CASSGQLNTEAFF; DNA: TGTGCCAGCAGCGGACAGTTGAACACTGAAGCTTTCTTT
length: 15; J: TRBJ1-4; V: TRBV5-4; D: -; size: -; CDR3: CASSLAGRTNEKLFF; DNA: TGTGCCAGCAGCTTGGCAGGACGGACTAATGAAAAACTGTTTTTT
length: 15; J: TRBJ2-3; V: TRBV7-3; D: -; size: -; CDR3: CASSARGDSTDTQYF; DNA: TGTGCCAGCAGCGCACGTGGGGATAGCACAGATACGCAGTATTTT
length: 14; J: TRBJ2-5; V: TRBV2; D: -; size: once; CDR3: CASSGTRGDETQYF; DNA: TGTGCCAGCAGTGGGACGAGGGGCGATGAGACCCAGTACTTC
length: 12; J: TRBJ1-1; V: TRBV7-8; D: -; size: -; CDR3: CASKDGNTEAFF; DNA: TGTGCCAGTAAGGACGGGAACACTGAAGCTTTCTTT
length: 12; J: TRBJ1-2; V: TRBV6-6; D: -; size: -; CDR3: CASGAGGEGYTF; DNA: TGTGCCTCCGGGGCGGGGGGCGAGGGCTACACCTTC
length: 11; J: TRBJ1-1; V: TRBV7-9; D: -; size: -; CDR3: CASRANTEAFF; DNA: TGTGCCAGCAGGGCAAACACTGAAGCTTTCTTT
length: 13; J: TRBJ2-5; V: TRBV6-5; D: -; size: -; CDR3: CASSYGEQETQYF; DNA: TGTGCCAGCAGTTACGGGGAACAAGAGACCCAGTACTTC
length: 12; J: TRBJ2-2; V: TRBV2; D: -; size: -; CDR3: CASSAGTGELFF; DNA: TGTGCCAGCAGTGCCGGCACCGGGGAGCTGTTTTTT
length: 14; J: TRBJ2-7; V: TRBV4-1; D: TRBD1; size: once; CDR3: CASSFGQGTYEQYF; DNA: TGCGCCAGCAGCTTCGGACAGGGAACCTACGAGCAGTACTTC
length: 15; J: TRBJ2-2; V: TRBV6-5; D: TRBD2; size: -; CDR3: CASTSGGPNTGELFF; DNA: TGTGCCAGCACCTCGGGGGGTCCGAACACCGGGGAGCTGTTTTTT
length: 12; J: TRBJ2-3; V: TRBV27; D: -; size: -; CDR3: CASSSSLDTQYF; DNA: TGTGCCAGCAGTTCCTCCCTAGATACGCAGTATTTT
length: 15; J: TRBJ2-7; V: TRBV6-2/TRBV6-3; D: TRBD1; size: -; CDR3: CASSRPGTGGYEQYF; DNA: TGTGCCAGCAGTCGTCCCGGGACAGGGGGCTACGAGCAGTACTTC
length: 12; J: TRBJ2-7; V: TRBV25-1; D: TRBD1; size: -; CDR3: CASNDRGHEQYF; DNA: TGTGCCAGCAACGACAGGGGCCACGAGCAGTACTTC
length: 16; J: TRBJ1-1; V: TRBV5-1; D: TRBD1; size: -; CDR3: CASSLGDRGRDTEAFF; DNA: TGCGCCAGCAGCTTGGGGGACAGGGGGCGCGATACTGAAGCTTTCTTT
length: 19; J: TRBJ2-5; V: TRBV28; D: TRBD2; size: once; CDR3: CASSLRGTSALGVQETQYF; DNA: TGTGCCAGCAGTTTAAGGGGGACTAGCGCGCTGGGGGTTCAAGAGACCCAGTACTTC
length: 16; J: TRBJ1-4; V: TRBV28; D: -; size: few; CDR3: CASSLMVGEEVEKLFF; DNA: TGTGCCAGCAGTTTAATGGTGGGGGAGGAGGTCGAAAAACTGTTTTTT
length: 17; J: TRBJ2-6; V: TRBV14; D: TRBD1; size: -; CDR3: CASSLTGGVSGANVLTF; DNA: TGTGCCAGCAGCCTAACAGGGGGTGTATCCGGGGCCAACGTCCTGACTTTC
length: 15; J: TRBJ2-1; V: TRBV5-1; D: TRBD2; size: -; CDR3: CASSQSSGGYNEQFF; DNA: TGCGCCAGCAGCCAATCTAGCGGGGGTTACAATGAGCAGTTCTTC
length: 15; J: TRBJ1-1; V: TRBV19; D: -; size: -; CDR3: CASSFLSTGNTEAFF; DNA: TGTGCCAGTAGTTTCTTGTCAACAGGGAATACTGAAGCTTTCTTT
length: 14; J: TRBJ1-5; V: TRBV4-1; D: TRBD1; size: few; CDR3: CASSRGTGAPPQHF; DNA: TGCGCCAGCAGCCGAGGGACAGGGGCGCCGCCCCAGCATTTT
length: 14; J: TRBJ2-2; V: TRBV19; D: -; size: few; CDR3: CASSMAGNPGELFF; DNA: TGTGCCAGTAGTATGGCGGGGAACCCCGGGGAGCTGTTTTTT
length: 15; J: TRBJ1-1; V: TRBV5-8; D: -; size: -; CDR3: CASSLRSDDNTEAFF; DNA: TGTGCCAGCAGCTTGAGGTCGGACGATAACACTGAAGCTTTCTTT
length: 16; J: TRBJ1-4; V: TRBV3-1/TRBV3-2; D: -; size: -; CDR3: CASSPLRGTTGEKLFF; DNA: TGTGCCAGCAGCCCGCTCAGGGGAACCACGGGTGAAAAACTGTTTTTT
length: 16; J: TRBJ2-5; V: TRBV9; D: TRBD2; size: -; CDR3: CASSVVVSGGRETQYF; DNA: TGTGCCAGCAGCGTAGTTGTTAGCGGGGGCCGGGAGACCCAGTACTTC
length: 14; J: TRBJ1-4; V: TRBV6-5; D: -; size: -; CDR3: CASSTGGWGEKLFF; DNA: TGTGCCAGCAGCACCGGGGGTTGGGGTGAAAAACTGTTTTTT
length: 14; J: TRBJ2-1; V: TRBV5-1; D: -; size: -; CDR3: CASSYPVTGDEQFF; DNA: TGCGCCAGCAGCTACCCCGTCACGGGGGATGAGCAGTTCTTC
length: 14; J: TRBJ1-2; V: TRBV6-5; D: -; size: -; CDR3: CASSYGGANYGYTF; DNA: TGTGCCAGCAGTTACGGCGGGGCTAACTATGGCTACACCTTC
length: 14; J: TRBJ2-7; V: TRBV27; D: TRBD1; size: -; CDR3: CASSFRDRRYEQYF; DNA: TGTGCCAGCAGTTTCCGGGACAGGAGGTACGAGCAGTACTTC
length: 14; J: TRBJ2-6; V: TRBV25-1; D: -; size: -; CDR3: CASSVQSGANVLTF; DNA: TGTGCCAGCAGTGTTCAATCTGGGGCCAACGTCCTGACTTTC
length: 12; J: TRBJ2-7; V: TRBV5-6; D: -; size: -; CDR3: CASSRGIYEQYF; DNA: TGTGCCAGCAGCCGGGGCATTTACGAGCAGTACTTC
length: 12; J: TRBJ2-7; V: TRBV7-9; D: -; size: few; CDR3: CASSLTTYEQYF; DNA: TGTGCCAGCAGCTTAACCACCTACGAGCAGTACTTC
length: 15; J: TRBJ2-3; V: TRBV6-1; D: -; size: -; CDR3: CASSESDYSTDTQYF; DNA: TGTGCCAGCAGTGAATCCGACTATAGCACAGATACGCAGTATTTT
length: 15; J: TRBJ2-3; V: TRBV5-1; D: TRBD1; size: -; CDR3: CASSPQTGNTDTQYF; DNA: TGCGCCAGCAGCCCTCAGACAGGGAACACAGATACGCAGTATTTT
length: 15; J: TRBJ1-2; V: TRBV28; D: TRBD1; size: -; CDR3: CASSILRQGDYGYTF; DNA: TGTGCCAGCAGTATATTGCGACAGGGGGACTATGGCTACACCTTC